This TCR beta chain was obtained from a study of shared clonotypes between healthy human individuals. Study in general: In total, the donors were two women and a few men aged 18 to 49. For every donor, three CD4 naive, three CD4 memory, two CD8 naive and one CD8 memory plates were used.

The split of CD4+ cells yielded CD45RA+ naive and CD45RA-negative memory subsets. General observations from the study: Across a handful of donors, naive CD4 shared roughly 5%, naive CD8 about 3.2%, memory CD4 more than 2%, memory CD8 about 0.38%.

The method was immunoSEQ multiplex PCR; TCRdb's version includes in-frame clones alone and lacks a portion of them. The sample records roughly 2,300,000 clones, about 90% being singletons. On this clone: Its specificity is unknown.

Material for sequencing was naive CD4+ T cells from PBMCs. As for subset: CD45RA+ positively selected. This clonotype originated in a man between 18 and 29 years old in good health. Some clones in this sample may be carry-over from other donors' samples.

The CDR3 spells CASSSGQGGPGNTEAFF. CDR3 nucleotide sequence: TGTGCCAGCAGCTCCGGACAGGGGGGCCCTGGGAACACTGAAGCTTTCTTT. The chain couples TRBV11-1 to TRBJ1-1; 10 positions agree with TRBD1. V was pared by 4 bases and J by 1 base, with 9 bases of the junction left unmatched. The CDR3 has 17 amino acids. Per germline, CDR1 SGHAT and CDR2 FQDESV (reference sequence).